Listed below are T cell receptor beta chains from one sample, sequenced in a study of blood T cells in healthy people across ages. TCRdb reprocessed the 5' RACE reads with MiXCR, giving one entry per CDR3 protein. This sample yields some 690,000 distinct CDR3 sequences, of which about 20% are seen a single time; roughly 22% belongs to the top ten. Sample: blood. These receptors all come from a man in his 70s in good health. Each CDR3 is given with its conserved first and last residue. The D gene is left open where the match is weak. Size tells how often a clone was seen (once, few, many) or the class of an expanded clone, and some rows leave it out.

TRBV9,TRBJ2-5,-,-,CASSVVGEGTQYF,TGTGCCAGCAGCGTAGTGGGTGAGGGGACCCAGTACTTC
TRBV4-1,TRBJ1-5,many,-,CASSQDQRRDGGGQPQHF,TGCGCCAGCAGCCAAGATCAACGCAGGGACGGCGGCGGGCAGCCCCAGCATTTT
TRBV4-1,TRBJ1-1,few,-,CASSPGGLGNTEAFF,TGCGCCAGCAGCCCTGGGGGCCTAGGGAACACTGAAGCTTTCTTT
TRBV3-1,TRBJ1-3,once,TRBD1,CTSSQENRGYTIYF,TGTACCAGCAGCCAAGAAAACAGGGGCTACACCATATATTTT
TRBV20-1,TRBJ1-1,-,TRBD1,CSARKGGGGTEAFF,TGCAGTGCTAGGAAGGGAGGGGGCGGCACTGAAGCTTTCTTT
TRBV29-1,TRBJ2-3,-,-,CSASRAISDTQYF,TGCAGCGCATCTCGGGCAATATCAGATACGCAGTATTTT
TRBV4-1,TRBJ2-5,-,-,CASSQDHGGKETQYF,TGCGCCAGCAGCCAAGATCATGGGGGAAAAGAGACCCAGTACTTC
TRBV7-8,TRBJ1-4,-,-,CASSPRLFNEKLFF,TGTGCCAGCAGCCCCCGACTGTTTAATGAAAAACTGTTTTTT
TRBV9,TRBJ1-1,few,-,CASSVAGEGYTEAFF,TGTGCCAGCAGCGTAGCTGGTGAGGGATACACTGAAGCTTTCTTT
TRBV6-1,TRBJ2-2,-,-,CASSLDRWTPTGELFF,TGTGCCAGCAGCCTGGACCGATGGACACCCACCGGGGAGCTGTTTTTT
TRBV5-6,TRBJ2-2,-,TRBD2,CASSAGGRSTGELFF,TGTGCCAGCAGCGCCGGGGGGAGGAGCACCGGGGAGCTGTTTTTT
TRBV9,TRBJ1-1,few,-,CASSESLSAEVRVDTEAFF,TGTGCCAGCAGCGAGTCCCTGTCCGCCGAGGTTCGGGTGGACACTGAAGCTTTCTTT
TRBV12-3/TRBV12-4,TRBJ1-2,-,-,CASSLGVVGYTF,TGTGCCAGCAGTTTGGGCGTGGTTGGCTACACCTTC
TRBV20-1,TRBJ2-1,-,TRBD1,CSAETGLGNEQFF,TGCAGTGCCGAGACAGGGTTGGGGAATGAGCAGTTCTTC
TRBV12-3/TRBV12-4,TRBJ2-5,-,-,CASSFRGEWTQYF,TGTGCCAGCAGTTTCCGAGGGGAGTGGACCCAGTACTTC
TRBV5-1,TRBJ1-2,-,-,CASSLGSGGAYGYTF,TGCGCCAGCAGCTTGGGGTCGGGCGGGGCCTATGGCTACACCTTC
TRBV20-1,TRBJ1-2,-,-,CSASQAADGYTF,TGCAGTGCTAGTCAGGCGGCGGATGGCTACACCTTC
TRBV12-3/TRBV12-4,TRBJ2-2,-,-,CASSPTRIGELFF,TGTGCCAGCAGCCCCACGCGTATCGGGGAGCTGTTTTTT
TRBV19,TRBJ1-5,-,TRBD1,CASSSGTGGSNQPQHF,TGTGCCAGTAGCTCCGGGACAGGGGGGAGTAATCAGCCCCAGCATTTT
TRBV12-3/TRBV12-4,TRBJ1-4,-,TRBD1,CASARTGVNGKLFF,TGTGCCAGCGCCCGGACAGGGGTAAATGGAAAACTGTTTTTT
TRBV4-1,TRBJ2-1,few,-,CASSQEPPGFRGYNEQFF,TGCGCCAGCAGCCAAGAACCCCCGGGATTCCGGGGCTATAATGAGCAGTTCTTC
TRBV4-3,TRBJ1-2,few,TRBD1,CASSQDRGRLGYTF,TGCGCCAGCAGCCAAGACAGGGGGCGTTTGGGCTACACCTTC
TRBV20-1,TRBJ2-7,few,TRBD2,CSAKFGGALVQYF,TGCAGTGCTAAATTCGGGGGGGCTCTTGTGCAGTACTTC
TRBV15,TRBJ2-3,-,-,CATSRGWVYTDTQYF,TGTGCCACCAGCAGAGGGTGGGTCTACACAGATACGCAGTATTTT
TRBV12-3/TRBV12-4,TRBJ2-1,few,-,CASIPQVGTHNEQFF,TGTGCCAGCATCCCCCAGGTGGGGACCCACAATGAGCAGTTCTTC
TRBV28,TRBJ2-3,few,-,CASSLISLGTQYF,TGTGCCAGCAGTTTAATCTCTTTGGGGACGCAGTATTTT
TRBV12-3/TRBV12-4,TRBJ2-3,-,TRBD2,CASSPWVAGEASTDTQYF,TGTGCCAGCAGTCCCTGGGTAGCGGGGGAGGCTAGCACAGATACGCAGTATTTT
TRBV6-6,TRBJ1-1,-,-,CASSYSMGPLNTEAFF,TGTGCCAGCAGTTACTCGATGGGCCCCCTGAACACTGAAGCTTTCTTT
TRBV10-3,TRBJ2-1,few,TRBD1,CAIKRGQNNNEQFF,TGTGCCATTAAAAGGGGACAGAATAACAATGAGCAGTTCTTC
TRBV6-6,TRBJ2-7,-,TRBD2,CASSPRASGDSYEQYF,TGTGCCAGCAGTCCCCGGGCCAGCGGGGACTCCTACGAGCAGTACTTC
TRBV12-3/TRBV12-4,TRBJ2-5,-,TRBD2,CASNLAGGHQETQYF,TGTGCCAGCAATTTAGCGGGGGGGCACCAAGAGACCCAGTACTTC
TRBV3-1,TRBJ1-4,-,-,CASSQYEVYPF,TGTGCCAGCAGCCAATATGAGGTCTACCCTTTT
TRBV5-1,TRBJ2-3,-,TRBD2,CASSPRTSHDTQYF,TGCGCCAGCAGCCCCCGGACTAGCCATGATACGCAGTATTTT
TRBV9,TRBJ1-2,-,-,CASSVKGDYTF,TGTGCCAGCAGCGTTAAAGGGGACTACACCTTC
TRBV20-1,TRBJ2-1,-,TRBD1,CSALDRGQSYNEQFF,TGCAGTGCCCTGGACAGGGGACAATCCTACAATGAGCAGTTCTTC
TRBV29-1,TRBJ1-1,once,-,CSVNAWNTEAFF,TGCAGCGTTAACGCCTGGAACACTGAAGCTTTCTTT
TRBV24-1,TRBJ1-5,-,TRBD1,CATSEGTGFQPHHF,TGTGCCACCAGTGAAGGGACAGGTTTCCAGCCCCACCATTTT
TRBV28,TRBJ2-7,once,-,CASSLNRAEQYF,TGTGCCAGCAGTCTGAACAGGGCCGAGCAGTACTTC
TRBV29-1,TRBJ1-2,many,-,CSAVDTLYGYTF,TGCAGCGCAGTGGACACCCTCTATGGCTACACCTTC
TRBV20-1,TRBJ2-3,few,TRBD2,CSSPRSGRAPDTQYF,TGCAGTTCCCCTAGGTCGGGGAGGGCCCCAGATACGCAGTATTTT
TRBV24-1,TRBJ2-3,few,-,CATRDPGTDTQYF,TGTGCCACCAGGGACCCAGGCACAGATACGCAGTATTTT